The rows below give T cell receptor beta chains drawn from one sample of a study of human T cells and chemical hapten exposure. TCRdb reanalysed the RACE reads using MiXCR and keeps one entry per CDR3 protein. The data show roughly 200,000 distinct CDR3 sequences, under 25% seen once. The specimen was whole blood, collected in connection with sensitization to the hapten diphenylcyclopropenone (DPC). The origin of the receptors is a woman in her forties or fifties with alopecia areata. Some clones in this sample may be carry-over from other donors' samples. CDR3s include the opening cysteine and the closing phenylalanine or tryptophan. Fields, in order: D gene, V gene, clone size, J gene, CDR3 protein, CDR3 DNA. A D gene is named only where the DNA matches it firmly. The listing skips clone size in some rows; elsewhere it reads once, few, many or a size class.

D gene: TRBD2
V gene: TRBV18
clone size: .
J gene: TRBJ2-7
CDR3 protein: CASSPSGTTNYEQYF
CDR3 DNA: TGTGCCAGCTCACCGTCCGGGACTACAAACTACGAGCAGTACTTC

D gene: .
V gene: TRBV11-2
clone size: few
J gene: TRBJ2-1
CDR3 protein: CASSLEPGNEQFF
CDR3 DNA: TGTGCCAGCAGCTTAGAGCCAGGGAATGAGCAGTTCTTC

D gene: TRBD2
V gene: TRBV10-1
clone size: few
J gene: TRBJ2-3
CDR3 protein: CASSESIAGGGYTQYF
CDR3 DNA: TGCGCCAGCAGTGAGTCGATTGCGGGAGGGGGATATACGCAGTATTTT

D gene: .
V gene: TRBV4-2
clone size: .
J gene: TRBJ1-1
CDR3 protein: CASSQQTGRVGEAFF
CDR3 DNA: TGTGCCAGCAGCCAGCAAACCGGGAGGGTTGGTGAAGCTTTCTTT

D gene: TRBD2
V gene: TRBV7-2
clone size: few
J gene: TRBJ2-3
CDR3 protein: CASSSLAGGHTDTQYF
CDR3 DNA: TGTGCCAGCAGCTCTCTAGCGGGAGGCCACACAGATACGCAGTATTTT

D gene: TRBD2
V gene: TRBV20-1
clone size: few
J gene: TRBJ2-2
CDR3 protein: CSAREAGGSTGELFF
CDR3 DNA: TGCAGTGCTAGAGAAGCGGGAGGTAGCACCGGGGAGCTGTTTTTT

D gene: .
V gene: TRBV12-3/TRBV12-4
clone size: few
J gene: TRBJ1-1
CDR3 protein: CASSLMTLNTEAFF
CDR3 DNA: TGTGCCAGCAGTTTAATGACACTTAACACTGAAGCTTTCTTT

D gene: .
V gene: TRBV5-6
clone size: few
J gene: TRBJ1-6
CDR3 protein: CASSLANSPLHF
CDR3 DNA: TGTGCCAGCAGCTTGGCTAATTCACCCCTCCACTTT

D gene: .
V gene: TRBV16
clone size: .
J gene: TRBJ1-1
CDR3 protein: CASSPPLRTEAFF
CDR3 DNA: TGTGCCAGCAGCCCGCCTCTGAGGACTGAAGCTTTCTTT

D gene: .
V gene: TRBV7-9
clone size: .
J gene: TRBJ1-5
CDR3 protein: CASSPSRDQPQHF
CDR3 DNA: TGTGCCAGCAGCCCCTCCAGGGATCAGCCCCAGCATTTT

D gene: .
V gene: TRBV3-1
clone size: .
J gene: TRBJ2-1
CDR3 protein: CASSPNPNEQFF
CDR3 DNA: TGTGCCAGCTCGCCCAACCCCAATGAGCAGTTCTTC

D gene: .
V gene: TRBV5-6
clone size: .
J gene: TRBJ1-1
CDR3 protein: CASSLGQINTEAFF
CDR3 DNA: TGTGCCAGCAGCTTGGGACAGATTAACACTGAAGCTTTCTTT

D gene: .
V gene: TRBV3-1
clone size: .
J gene: TRBJ1-1
CDR3 protein: CASSQRRLSEAFF
CDR3 DNA: TGTGCCAGCAGCCAAAGGAGACTTTCTGAAGCTTTCTTT

D gene: .
V gene: TRBV20-1
clone size: many
J gene: TRBJ1-2
CDR3 protein: CSANDPARPYGYTF
CDR3 DNA: TGCAGTGCTAACGACCCCGCCAGGCCCTATGGCTACACCTTC

D gene: TRBD1
V gene: TRBV5-4
clone size: .
J gene: TRBJ2-2
CDR3 protein: CASSLDRGIGELFF
CDR3 DNA: TGTGCCAGCAGCCTGGACAGGGGGATCGGGGAGCTGTTTTTT

D gene: TRBD1
V gene: TRBV6-5
clone size: few
J gene: TRBJ2-2
CDR3 protein: CASRGTGVGRSGELFF
CDR3 DNA: TGTGCCAGCAGAGGGACAGGGGTTGGGCGGTCCGGGGAGCTGTTTTTT

D gene: TRBD2
V gene: TRBV4-1
clone size: .
J gene: TRBJ2-1
CDR3 protein: CASSQDGTSGSYNEQFF
CDR3 DNA: TGCGCCAGCAGCCAAGATGGAACTAGCGGGAGCTACAATGAGCAGTTCTTC

D gene: TRBD2
V gene: TRBV7-2
clone size: few
J gene: TRBJ2-3
CDR3 protein: CASSLATLREGLRTDTQYF
CDR3 DNA: TGTGCCAGCAGCTTAGCGACTCTGCGGGAGGGCCTGAGGACAGATACGCAGTATTTT

D gene: TRBD2
V gene: TRBV7-8
clone size: .
J gene: TRBJ2-7
CDR3 protein: CASTSGSSYEQYF
CDR3 DNA: TGTGCCAGCACTAGCGGATCCTCCTACGAGCAGTACTTC

D gene: .
V gene: TRBV6-5
clone size: few
J gene: TRBJ1-1
CDR3 protein: CASSYGRSLINTEAFF
CDR3 DNA: TGTGCCAGCAGTTACGGGCGCAGCCTCATTAACACTGAAGCTTTCTTT

D gene: .
V gene: TRBV12-3/TRBV12-4
clone size: .
J gene: TRBJ1-5
CDR3 protein: CASSKEGDSNQPQHF
CDR3 DNA: TGTGCCAGCAGCAAAGAAGGTGATAGCAATCAGCCCCAGCATTTT

D gene: TRBD2
V gene: TRBV5-1
clone size: few
J gene: TRBJ2-1
CDR3 protein: CASSTGGLAGENEQFF
CDR3 DNA: TGCGCCAGCAGCACGGGGGGACTAGCGGGAGAGAATGAGCAGTTCTTC

D gene: TRBD2
V gene: TRBV5-1
clone size: few
J gene: TRBJ2-2
CDR3 protein: CASRETSGSRTGELFF
CDR3 DNA: TGCGCCAGCAGAGAGACTAGCGGGAGTAGGACCGGGGAGCTGTTTTTT

D gene: TRBD1
V gene: TRBV2
clone size: .
J gene: TRBJ1-5
CDR3 protein: CASSTTGDGNQPQHF
CDR3 DNA: TGTGCCAGCAGCACGACAGGGGATGGCAATCAGCCCCAGCATTTT

D gene: .
V gene: TRBV5-1
clone size: few
J gene: TRBJ2-2
CDR3 protein: CASSLDSGASSVGELFF
CDR3 DNA: TGCGCCAGCAGCTTGGATTCGGGGGCCTCATCGGTCGGGGAGCTGTTTTTT

D gene: TRBD1
V gene: TRBV18
clone size: .
J gene: TRBJ2-1
CDR3 protein: CASSSQRSGQAYNEQFF
CDR3 DNA: TGTGCCAGCTCATCCCAAAGATCGGGACAGGCATACAATGAGCAGTTCTTC

D gene: .
V gene: TRBV9
clone size: few
J gene: TRBJ1-1
CDR3 protein: CASSGGQLRRALNTEAFF
CDR3 DNA: TGTGCCAGCAGCGGCGGACAGTTACGCCGAGCCTTGAACACTGAAGCTTTCTTT